The rows below give T cell receptor beta chains drawn from one sample of a study of shared clonotypes between healthy human individuals. Some clones are missing from TCRdb's copy, which holds only in-frame ones; the method was immunoSEQ multiplex PCR. Altogether 850,000 to 1,200,000 clones are present, approximately 70% being singletons, with the ten largest covering roughly 1.5%. The sequencing input was memory CD4+ T cells sorted from blood. The receptors shown here come from a young man in good health. CDR3s include the opening cysteine and the closing phenylalanine or tryptophan.

>TRBV6-6
CASSSKDGQGADTQYF
>TRBV7-2
CASSLGAAGVGETQYF
>TRBV7-2
CASSLGGADNEQFF
>TRBV2
CASSNDRNQETQYF
>TRBV5-4
CASSSGGKAQESYGYTF
>TRBV6-6
CANSFSHPSSYNEQFF
>TRBV18
CASSPPGNVAEAFF
>TRBV30
CAWAQEKLFF
>TRBV30
CAWSQGTGGSWNTIYF
>TRBV11-2
CASSSDVGELFF
>TRBV30
CAWRDRADNEQFF
>TRBV5-4
CASSQGLAILDTGELFF
>TRBV5-1
CASSLASGLGMDTQYF
>TRBV7-2
CASSYGTGGGETQYF
>TRBV5-1
CASSLYSGGADTQYF
>TRBV25-1
CASSGGGWRYEQYF
>TRBV5-1
CASSPPQGNTGELFF
>TRBV29-1
CSVSETYEQHF
>TRBV29-1
CSVAEGFLGLQPQHF
>TRBV7-2
CASSLRARGTYEQYF
>TRBV7-2
CASSRNEKLFF
>TRBV6-5
CASSWGQGNNSPLHF
>TRBV30
CAWRSGRNTGELFF
>TRBV5-1
CASSLGGGQPSSYEQYF
>TRBV6-6
CASSYSRTGATYEQYF
>TRBV2
CASSVRGRGEKLFF
>TRBV4-3
CASSRQTGTAEAFF
>TRBV11-2
CASSPGGGASNEQFF
>TRBV5-1
CASSLEGSDTQYF
>TRBV5-1
CASSLEGKTNYGYTF
>TRBV5-1
CASSFGQRSSYNSPLHF
>TRBV7-2
CASSRQVLDDEQYF
>TRBV7-2
CASSPPTRPYEQYF
>TRBV4-1
CASSQVDIGLSYNEQFF
>TRBV19
CASKEGSYNSPLHF
>TRBV7-2
CASSSTQSSYEQYF
>TRBV11-1
CASSLQGAVDTQYF
>TRBV11-2
CASSVSGRGGSSTDTQYF
>TRBV10-3
CAISDDGEGYF
>TRBV7-2
CASTPAGVVDTQYF
>TRBV19
CASSIVGLGGRTYEQYF
>TRBV4-3
CASGPGQTEAFF
>TRBV12-5
CASGLVQGGATYEQYF
>TRBV5-5
CASSRTGVQLYGYTF
>TRBV27
CASTAGTRVNNEQFF
>TRBV30
CAWSVRGRGPYNEQFF
>TRBV18
CASSRGQGFPSGANVLTF
>TRBV7-8
CASSVQVYSGNTIYF
>TRBV4-1
CASSQDLSSGNTIYF